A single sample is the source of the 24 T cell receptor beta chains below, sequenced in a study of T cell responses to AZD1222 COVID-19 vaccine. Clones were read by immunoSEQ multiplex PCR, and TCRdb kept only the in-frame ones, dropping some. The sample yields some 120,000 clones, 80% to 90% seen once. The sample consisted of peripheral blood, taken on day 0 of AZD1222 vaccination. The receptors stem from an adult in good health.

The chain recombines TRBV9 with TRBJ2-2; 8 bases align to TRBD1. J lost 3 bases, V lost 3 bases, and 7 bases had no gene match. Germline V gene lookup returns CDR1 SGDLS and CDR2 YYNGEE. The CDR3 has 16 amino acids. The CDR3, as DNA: TGTGCCAGCAGCGCCCCAGGGGGCTCGGACACCGGGGAGCTGTTTTTT. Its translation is CASSAPGGSDTGELFF.

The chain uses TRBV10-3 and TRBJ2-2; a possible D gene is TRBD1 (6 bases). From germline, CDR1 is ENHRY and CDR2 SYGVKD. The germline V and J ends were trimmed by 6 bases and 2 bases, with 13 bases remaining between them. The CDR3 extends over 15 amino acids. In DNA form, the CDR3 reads TGTGCCATCAGAGCGACAGGTGGAAACACCGGGGAGCTGTTTTTT. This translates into CAIRATGGNTGELFF.

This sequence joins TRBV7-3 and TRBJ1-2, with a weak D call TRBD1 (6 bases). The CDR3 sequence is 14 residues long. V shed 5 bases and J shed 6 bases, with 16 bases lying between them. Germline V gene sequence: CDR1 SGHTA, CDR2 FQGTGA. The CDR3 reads CASSPRGGGNGYTF. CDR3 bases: TGTGCCAGCAGCCCTCGCGGGGGGGGCAATGGCTACACCTTC.

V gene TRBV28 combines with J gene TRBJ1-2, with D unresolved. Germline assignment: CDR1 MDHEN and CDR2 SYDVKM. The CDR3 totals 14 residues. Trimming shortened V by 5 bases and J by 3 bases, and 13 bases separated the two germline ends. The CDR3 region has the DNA TGTGCCAGCAGTCCTCCGGGAACCCACTATGGCTACACCTTC. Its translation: CASSPPGTHYGYTF.

CDR3 bases: TGTGCCAGCAGCTTAGCAATTCCCTCCCACCAAGGGGGTTTACGGAATGAGCAGTTCTTC. This sequence encodes CASSLAIPSHQGGLRNEQFF. The chain has TRBV7-2 and TRBJ2-1; tentatively, D is TRBD1 (6 bases). The CDR3 runs 20 residues. Germline loops: CDR1 SGHTA, CDR2 FQGNSA. V was pared by 0 bases and J by 7 bases, with 28 bases between.

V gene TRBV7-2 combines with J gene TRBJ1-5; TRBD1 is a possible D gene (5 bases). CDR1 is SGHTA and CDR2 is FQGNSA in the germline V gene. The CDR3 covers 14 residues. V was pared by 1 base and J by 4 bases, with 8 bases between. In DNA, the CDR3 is TGTGCCAGCAGCTTAGGACAGCTTAATCAGCCCCAGCATTTT. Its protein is CASSLGQLNQPQHF.

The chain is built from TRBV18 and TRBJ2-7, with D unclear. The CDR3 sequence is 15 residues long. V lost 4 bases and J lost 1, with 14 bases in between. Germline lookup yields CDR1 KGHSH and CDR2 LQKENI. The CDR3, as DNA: TGTGCCAGCTCACGCCCACGGACCGAATCCTACGAGCAGTACTTC. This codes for CASSRPRTESYEQYF.

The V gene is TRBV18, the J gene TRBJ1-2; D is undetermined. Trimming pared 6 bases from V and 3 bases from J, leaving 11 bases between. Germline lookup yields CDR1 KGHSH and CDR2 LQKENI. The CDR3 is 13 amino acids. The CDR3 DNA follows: TGTGCCAGCTCGCCCGCAGGTGACTATGGCTACACCTTC. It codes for CASSPAGDYGYTF.

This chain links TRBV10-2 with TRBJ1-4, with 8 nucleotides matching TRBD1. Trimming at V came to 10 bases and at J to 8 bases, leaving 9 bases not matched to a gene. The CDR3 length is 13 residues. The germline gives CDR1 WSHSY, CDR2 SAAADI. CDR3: CATNTGGGEKLFF. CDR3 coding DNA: TGCGCCACCAACACAGGGGGTGGAGAAAAACTGTTTTTT.

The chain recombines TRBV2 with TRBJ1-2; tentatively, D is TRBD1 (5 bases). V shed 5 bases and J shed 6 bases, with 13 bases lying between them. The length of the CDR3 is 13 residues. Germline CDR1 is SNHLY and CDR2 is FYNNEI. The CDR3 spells CASSFGGTDGYTF. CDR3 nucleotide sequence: TGTGCCAGCAGTTTCGGGGGTACCGATGGCTACACCTTC.

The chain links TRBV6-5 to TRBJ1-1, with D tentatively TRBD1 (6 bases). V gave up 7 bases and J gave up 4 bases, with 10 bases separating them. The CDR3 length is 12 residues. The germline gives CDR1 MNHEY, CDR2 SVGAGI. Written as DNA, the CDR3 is TGTGCCAGCATGATAGGGGGCACTGAAGCTTTCTTT. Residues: CASMIGGTEAFF.

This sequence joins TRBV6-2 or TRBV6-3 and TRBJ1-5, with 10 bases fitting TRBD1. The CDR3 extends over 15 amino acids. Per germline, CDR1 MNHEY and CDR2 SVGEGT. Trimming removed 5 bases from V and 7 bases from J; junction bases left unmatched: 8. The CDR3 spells CASSKTGGQRQPQHF. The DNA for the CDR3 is TGTGCCAGCAGTAAGACAGGGGGCCAACGGCAGCCCCAGCATTTT.

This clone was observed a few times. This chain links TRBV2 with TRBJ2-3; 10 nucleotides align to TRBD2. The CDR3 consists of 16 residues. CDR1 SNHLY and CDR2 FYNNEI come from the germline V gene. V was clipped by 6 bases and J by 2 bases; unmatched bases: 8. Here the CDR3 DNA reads TGTGCCAGCAGATCCGGGACTAGCGTCATCACAGATACGCAGTATTTT. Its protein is CASRSGTSVITDTQYF.

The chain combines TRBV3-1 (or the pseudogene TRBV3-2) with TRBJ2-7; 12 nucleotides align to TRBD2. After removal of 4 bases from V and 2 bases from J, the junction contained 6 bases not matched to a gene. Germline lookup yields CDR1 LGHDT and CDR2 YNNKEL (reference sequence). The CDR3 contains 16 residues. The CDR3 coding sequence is TGTGCCAGCAGCCCCTGGACTAGCGGGGAGACCTACGAGCAGTACTTC. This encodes CASSPWTSGETYEQYF.

The CDR3 sequence: CASSLSPRNTEAFF. Here the CDR3 DNA reads TGTGCCAGCAGCTTATCCCCCCGGAACACTGAAGCTTTCTTT. The chain couples TRBV7-2 to TRBJ1-1; D remains ambiguous. This CDR3 is built from 14 residues. V lost 2 bases, J lost 1 base, and 8 bases lay in between. Germline CDR1 SGHTA, CDR2 FQGNSA. Full variable domain (remainder filled in from reference TRBV7-2 and TRBJ1-1): GAGVSQSPSNKVTEKGKDVELRCDPISGHTALYWYRQSLGQGLEFLIYFQGNSAPDKSGLPSDRFSAERTGGSVSTLTIQRTQQEDSAVYLCASSLSPRNTEAFFGQGTRLTVV.

This CDR3 reads CASSIGVQETQYF. The CDR3 DNA follows: TGTGCCAGTAGTATCGGCGTACAAGAGACCCAGTACTTC. The rearrangement uses TRBV19 and TRBJ2-5; unclear D gene. CDR1 and CDR2 from the germline V gene are LNHDA and SQIVND (reference sequence). V was shortened by 3 bases and J by 2 bases, with 7 bases between the two germline ends. This CDR3 spans 13 amino acids.

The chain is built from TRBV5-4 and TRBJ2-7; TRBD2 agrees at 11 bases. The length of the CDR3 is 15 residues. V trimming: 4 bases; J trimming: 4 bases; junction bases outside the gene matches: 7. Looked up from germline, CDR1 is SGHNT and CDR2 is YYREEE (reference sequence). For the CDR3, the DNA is TGTGCCAGCAGCCCGGATCCTAGCGGGGGGTACGAGCAGTACTTC. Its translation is CASSPDPSGGYEQYF.

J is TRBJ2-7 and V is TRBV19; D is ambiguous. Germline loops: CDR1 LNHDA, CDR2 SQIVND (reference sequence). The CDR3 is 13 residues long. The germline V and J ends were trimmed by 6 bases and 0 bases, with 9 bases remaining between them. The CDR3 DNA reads TGTGCCAGTAGGTTCGGGCCCTCCTACGAGCAGTACTTC. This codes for CASRFGPSYEQYF.

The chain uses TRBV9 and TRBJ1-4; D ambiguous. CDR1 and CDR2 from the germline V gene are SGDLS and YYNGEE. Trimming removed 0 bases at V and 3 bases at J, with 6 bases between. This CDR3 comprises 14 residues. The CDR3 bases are TGTGCCAGCAGCGTAGATCTGGCTAATGAAAAACTGTTTTTT. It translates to CASSVDLANEKLFF.

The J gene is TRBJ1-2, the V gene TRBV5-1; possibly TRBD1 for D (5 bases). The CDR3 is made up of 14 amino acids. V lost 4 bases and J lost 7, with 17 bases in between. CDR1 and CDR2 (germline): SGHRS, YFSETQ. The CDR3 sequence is CASSPAGRELGYTF. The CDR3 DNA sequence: TGCGCCAGCAGCCCGGCGGGGCGAGAGCTTGGCTACACCTTC. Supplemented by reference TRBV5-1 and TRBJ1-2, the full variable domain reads KAGVTQTPRYLIKTRGQQVTLSCSPISGHRSVSWYQQTPGQGLQFLFEYFSETQRNKGNFPGRFSGRQFSNSRSEMNVSTLELGDSALYLCASSPAGRELGYTFGSGTRLTVV.

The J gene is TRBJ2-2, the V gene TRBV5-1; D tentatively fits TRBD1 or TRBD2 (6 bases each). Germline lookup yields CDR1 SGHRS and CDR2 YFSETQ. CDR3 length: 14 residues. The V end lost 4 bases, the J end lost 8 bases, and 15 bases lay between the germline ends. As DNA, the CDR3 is TGCGCCAGCAGCCCCCAGACGGGGGCGGGGGAGCTGTTTTTT. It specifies CASSPQTGAGELFF. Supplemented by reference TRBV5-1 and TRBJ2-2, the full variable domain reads KAGVTQTPRYLIKTRGQQVTLSCSPISGHRSVSWYQQTPGQGLQFLFEYFSETQRNKGNFPGRFSGRQFSNSRSEMNVSTLELGDSALYLCASSPQTGAGELFFGEGSRLTVL.

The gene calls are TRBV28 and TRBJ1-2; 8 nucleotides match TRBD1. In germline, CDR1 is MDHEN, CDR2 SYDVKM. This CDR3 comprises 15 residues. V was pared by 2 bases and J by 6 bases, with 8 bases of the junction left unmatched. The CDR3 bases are TGTGCCAGCAGTTTAACGGCAGGGGGCGCGGATGGCTACACCTTC. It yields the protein CASSLTAGGADGYTF.

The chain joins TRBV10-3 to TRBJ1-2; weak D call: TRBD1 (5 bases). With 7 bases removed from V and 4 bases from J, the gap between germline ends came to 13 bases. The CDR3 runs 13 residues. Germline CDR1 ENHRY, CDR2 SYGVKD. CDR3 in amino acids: CAITRGAGYGYTF. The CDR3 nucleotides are TGTGCCATCACCCGGGGCGCGGGCTATGGCTACACCTTC.

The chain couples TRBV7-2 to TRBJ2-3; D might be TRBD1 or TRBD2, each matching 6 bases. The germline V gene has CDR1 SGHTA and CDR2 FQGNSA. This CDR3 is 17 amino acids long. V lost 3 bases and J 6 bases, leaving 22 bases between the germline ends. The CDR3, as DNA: TGTGCCAGCAGCTTGAATGCGGGATCGGCAGGGGCCGATACGCAGTATTTT. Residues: CASSLNAGSAGADTQYF.